What follows are 31 T cell receptor beta chains derived from one specimen sequenced in a study of blood T cells in healthy people across ages. A J-beta primer mix and a sample-barcoded 5' primer were used in a second PCR of about 7 to 12 cycles. TCRdb re-called the 5' RACE reads through MiXCR, storing one row per CDR3 protein. The repertoire includes approximately 690,000 distinct CDR3 sequences, roughly 53% of them detected once, and roughly 34% sits in the top ten. The sample was blood. The receptor source for this set is a man aged 60 to 69 in good health.

The rearrangement links TRBV7-2 to TRBJ2-2; D is unclear. The germline V gene has CDR1 SGHTA and CDR2 FQGNSA. Trimming removed 1 base from V and 8 bases from J, with 11 bases in between. This CDR3 is 14 amino acids long. The CDR3 loop is CASSLGTSPGELFF. The CDR3 region has the DNA TGTGCCAGCAGCTTAGGGACGTCGCCTGGGGAGCTGTTTTTT.

The gene calls are TRBV5-1 and TRBJ1-2; the D gene is possibly TRBD1 (5 bases). The CDR3 consists of 14 residues. In germline, CDR1 is SGHRS, CDR2 YFSETQ. Between the trimmed V and J ends, which lost 0 bases and 6 bases, there was a span of 12 bases. CDR3: CASSLAPGGDGYTF. The CDR3 nucleotides are TGCGCCAGCAGCTTGGCCCCCGGGGGAGATGGCTACACCTTC.

Turning to this clonotype: At one end, the junction sequence differs from germline, possibly due to a read error. The chain uses TRBV6-5 and TRBJ2-1; TRBD1 agrees at 7 bases. The CDR3 length is 14 residues. From germline, CDR1 is MNHEY and CDR2 SVGAGI. DNA for the CDR3: TGTGCCAGCAGGACAGGGCCCTCCAACAATGAGCAGTTCTTC. It codes for CASRTGPSNNEQFF.

J is TRBJ2-6 and V is TRBV12-3 or TRBV12-4, with D perhaps TRBD2 (5 bases). The V end was cut by 5 bases, the J end by 0 bases, with 17 bases between. The CDR3 has 18 amino acids. CDR3 region: CASSPLEGASSGANVLTF. CDR3 in DNA: TGTGCCAGCAGTCCTTTAGAGGGTGCGAGCTCTGGGGCCAACGTCCTGACTTTC.

The table lists this clonotype with a few counts. One base away lies a much larger clone, so this may be a sequencing read error. V gene TRBV6-6 combines with J gene TRBJ2-5; the D gene could be TRBD1 or TRBD2 (5 bases each). This CDR3 comprises 14 residues. With 5 bases removed from V and 1 base from J, the gap between germline ends came to 11 bases. CDR1 MNHNY and CDR2 SVGAGI come from the germline V gene (reference sequence). The CDR3 is CASSDNGAQETQYF. DNA for the CDR3: TGTGCCAGCAGTGACAACGGGGCCCAAGAGACCCAGTACTTC.

The V and J genes are TRBV5-1 and TRBJ2-1, with 11 bases aligning to TRBD2. V shed 5 bases and J 5 bases; nucleotides not matched to a gene: 12. Germline lookup yields CDR1 SGHRS and CDR2 YFSETQ. CDR3 length: 17 residues. Written as DNA, the CDR3 is TGCGCCAGCAGTCTTGTACTACTAGCGGGGGTAAACAATGAGCAGTTCTTC. It is translated as CASSLVLLAGVNNEQFF. Together with reference TRBV5-1 and TRBJ2-1, the CDR3 gives the full variable domain: KAGVTQTPRYLIKTRGQQVTLSCSPISGHRSVSWYQQTPGQGLQFLFEYFSETQRNKGNFPGRFSGRQFSNSRSEMNVSTLELGDSALYLCASSLVLLAGVNNEQFFGPGTRLTVL.

J is TRBJ2-5 and V is TRBV20-1, with TRBD1 identical over 7 bases. Looked up from germline, CDR1 is DFQATT and CDR2 is SNEGSKA (reference sequence). This CDR3 has 13 amino acids. V shed 3 bases, J shed 3 bases, and the junction held 4 bases outside the gene matches. The CDR3 loop reads CSARLTGEETQYF. Written as DNA, the CDR3 is TGCAGTGCTAGGTTAACAGGGGAAGAGACCCAGTACTTC.

This chain connects TRBV4-2 to TRBJ1-1, with D perhaps TRBD1 (5 bases). The germline V gene has CDR1 LGHNA and CDR2 YNFKEQ. Trimming shortened V by 8 bases and J by 5 bases, and 18 bases separated the two germline ends. CDR3 size: 14 residues. The DNA of the CDR3 is TGTGCCAGCCATCCCATCGGGGGGGGGACTGAAGCTTTCTTT. Encoded protein: CASHPIGGGTEAFF.

This clonotype was detected many times. V usage is TRBV6-1 and J usage is TRBJ1-2, with TRBD1 matching over 7 bases. The CDR3 has 13 residues. Germline trimming cut 1 base from V and 8 bases from J; bases unmatched to any gene: 4. Germline lookup yields CDR1 MNHNS and CDR2 SASEGT. This CDR3 reads CASSEEDRQGYTF. CDR3 DNA: TGTGCCAGCAGTGAAGAGGACAGGCAAGGCTACACCTTC.

This clonotype came up many times. This chain uses TRBV27 with TRBJ2-5; TRBD2 matches at 14 bases. V lost 5 bases and J lost 5; bases outside the gene matches: 10. The CDR3 runs to 17 residues. Germline CDR1 reads MNHEY; CDR2 reads SMNVEV (reference sequence). CDR3 DNA: TGTGCCAGCAGTACCCGGACTAGCGGGGGGAACAGGGAGACCCAGTACTTC. Its translation: CASSTRTSGGNRETQYF.

With regard to this clonotype: One junction end does not reproduce the germline sequence, and a read error may be involved. This rearrangement joins TRBV29-1 to TRBJ2-7, with D possibly TRBD2 on 5 matching bases. Per the germline V gene, CDR1 is SQVTM and CDR2 is ANQGSEA. CDR3 size: 13 residues. This chain's CDR3 is CSVEGGPSYEHYF. DNA of the CDR3: TGCAGCGTTGAAGGAGGGCCCTCCTACGAGCACTACTTC.

The chain joins TRBV5-1 to TRBJ2-1, with 7 bases that match TRBD1. This CDR3 region has 15 residues. V shed 2 bases, J shed 1 base, and the junction held 3 bases outside the gene matches. The V gene's germline CDR1 is SGHRS and CDR2 YFSETQ. The CDR3 bases are TGCGCCAGCAGCTTTCGACAGGGTTCCTACAATGAGCAGTTCTTC. Protein sequence: CASSFRQGSYNEQFF.

The chain is built from TRBV12-3 or TRBV12-4 and TRBJ1-1; D perhaps matches TRBD1 (5 bases). The CDR3 has 15 amino acids. The V end was cut by 5 bases, the J end by 5 bases, with 18 bases between. CDR3 region: CASSQYRTQGTEAFF. The DNA for the CDR3 is TGTGCCAGCAGTCAATACAGGACGCAGGGAACTGAAGCTTTCTTT.

The chain carries TRBV7-2 and TRBJ2-3; 9 bases map to TRBD2. V dropped 1 base and J dropped 4; count of bases not matched to a gene: 3. The germline gives CDR1 SGHTA, CDR2 FQGNSA. This CDR3 is built from 15 residues. CDR3 sequence: CASSLVAGAADTQYF. The CDR3 region has the DNA TGTGCCAGCAGCTTAGTAGCGGGGGCCGCAGATACGCAGTATTTT.

This clonotype was detected only a few times. The rearrangement uses TRBV27 and TRBJ2-1; 11 bases are shared with TRBD2. The ends lost 2 bases at V and 0 bases at J; junction bases unmatched: 6. The CDR3 contains 18 residues. From germline, CDR1 is MNHEY and CDR2 SMNVEV (reference sequence). CDR3 loop: CASSLIPSGGYSYNEQFF. In DNA form, the CDR3 reads TGTGCCAGCAGTTTAATTCCTAGCGGGGGGTACTCCTACAATGAGCAGTTCTTC.

This clonotype was detected only a few times. This chain links TRBV20-1 with TRBJ2-5; 8 nucleotides line up with TRBD2. Germline-derived CDR1 and CDR2 are DFQATT and SNEGSKA (reference sequence). After removal of 1 base from V and 4 bases from J, the junction contained 2 bases not matched to a gene. The CDR3 runs to 13 residues. The CDR3 is CSARVLAVETQYF. The CDR3, as DNA: TGCAGTGCTAGAGTACTAGCGGTAGAGACCCAGTACTTC.

V is TRBV6-1 and J is TRBJ1-2; D gene uncertain. CDR3 length equals 15 residues. The V end lost 2 bases, the J end lost 4 bases, and 14 bases lay between the germline ends. Germline CDR1 MNHNS, CDR2 SASEGT. CDR3 in DNA: TGTGCCAGCAGTGAAATGGACGGGAAATTCTATGGCTACACCTTC. Amino acid sequence: CASSEMDGKFYGYTF.

The chain uses TRBV2 and TRBJ1-4, with a tentative D call TRBD1 (6 bases). In germline, CDR1 is SNHLY, CDR2 FYNNEI. This CDR3 is built from 13 residues. V lost 6 bases, J lost 4 bases, and 9 bases lay in between. The CDR3 bases are TGTGCCAGCAGCAGACAGGTTAATGAAAAACTGTTTTTT. The encoded protein is CASSRQVNEKLFF.

This clonotype appeared once. V and J are TRBV20-1 and TRBJ2-5; D possibly corresponds to TRBD1 (5 bases). The V end lost 5 bases, the J end lost 2 bases, and 9 bases lay between the germline ends. This CDR3 region has 12 residues. The germline gives CDR1 DFQATT, CDR2 SNEGSKA (reference sequence). CDR3 nucleotide sequence: TGCAGTGCTGGTCCAGGGCAAGAGACCCAGTACTTC. This translates into CSAGPGQETQYF.

The CDR3 bases are TGTGCCAGCAGCCAAGATGCTAATGAAAAACTGTTTTTT. Translated, it gives CASSQDANEKLFF. This chain joins TRBV3-1 and TRBJ1-4; D is undetermined. Trimming cost V 0 bases and J 3 bases, with 2 bases left between them. This CDR3 comprises 13 residues. CDR1 LGHDT and CDR2 YNNKEL come from the germline V gene (reference sequence).

The rearrangement joins TRBV7-2 to TRBJ2-3; D is perhaps TRBD2 (6 bases). This CDR3 spans 13 amino acids. V shed 5 bases and J shed 6 bases, with 12 bases lying between them. Germline CDR1 reads SGHTA; CDR2 reads FQGNSA. CDR3 sequence (DNA): TGTGCCAGCAGCCCCCATCGGGGGGATACGCAGTATTTT. Its translation is CASSPHRGDTQYF.

This chain uses TRBV7-9 with TRBJ1-4, with D unresolved. Trimming shortened V by 3 bases and J by 5 bases, and 10 bases separated the two germline ends. Germline values: CDR1 SEHNR, CDR2 FQNEAQ (reference sequence). The CDR3 covers 14 residues. The chain's CDR3 is CASSFRPENEKLFF. The DNA of the CDR3 is TGTGCCAGCAGCTTCCGTCCTGAAAATGAAAAACTGTTTTTT.

CDR3 sequence: CASSLNPTGREKLFF. CDR3 nucleotides: TGTGCCAGCAGTTTAAACCCGACAGGGCGGGAAAAACTGTTTTTT. This chain links TRBV12-3 or TRBV12-4 with TRBJ1-4; TRBD1 matches at 7 bases. CDR3 length: 15 amino acids. Trimming at V came to 2 bases and at J to 8 bases, leaving 8 bases not matched to a gene.

The chain couples TRBV27 to TRBJ2-7, with 13 bases lining up with TRBD2. The CDR3 runs 15 residues. Germline V gene sequence: CDR1 MNHEY, CDR2 SMNVEV (reference sequence). The V gene end was trimmed by 6 bases and the J gene end by 5 bases; junction bases not matched to a gene: 7. As DNA, the CDR3 is TGTGCCAGCAGCAAATTCGGACTAGCGGGGGACGAGCAGTACTTC. The encoded protein is CASSKFGLAGDEQYF.

This clonotype has more than one count but fewer than ten. This sequence joins TRBV9 and TRBJ2-7; 9 nucleotides agree with TRBD1. Germline values: CDR1 SGDLS, CDR2 YYNGEE. Trimming removed 3 bases from V and 4 bases from J; junction bases left unmatched: 8. The CDR3 contains 15 residues. CDR3 DNA: TGTGCCAGCAGCGCTGGCCCGGGACAGGGTTACGAGCAGTACTTC. It yields the protein CASSAGPGQGYEQYF.

The chain couples TRBV2 to TRBJ2-6; D remains ambiguous. Germline lookup yields CDR1 SNHLY and CDR2 FYNNEI. CDR3 length equals 12 residues. The V end lost 4 bases, the J end lost 4 bases, and 2 bases lay between the germline ends. CDR3: CASSVGANVLTF. The CDR3 nucleotides are TGTGCCAGCAGTGTGGGGGCCAACGTCCTGACTTTC.

This clonotype was observed a few times. This chain uses TRBV29-1 with TRBJ1-2; D is perhaps TRBD1 (6 bases). This CDR3 has 14 amino acids. Deletions cut 0 bases from V and 9 bases from J, with 17 bases between. Germline V CDR1 and CDR2: SQVTM, ANQGSEA. In DNA form, the CDR3 reads TGCAGCGTTGAAGATCGTGGGGGGGCTAGGAGCTACACCTTC. It yields the protein CSVEDRGGARSYTF.

This chain connects TRBV3-1 to TRBJ2-1; D assignment may be TRBD1 or TRBD2 (5 bases each). Germline CDR1 reads LGHDT; CDR2 reads YNNKEL (reference sequence). The length of the CDR3 is 12 residues. The V gene lost 5 bases and the J gene lost 15 bases, with 17 bases spanning the gap. CDR3 protein: CASSRTEGPRFF. Here the CDR3 DNA reads TGTGCCAGCAGCAGAACTGAGGGGCCGAGGTTCTTC.

This clonotype was counted between two and nine times. The chain joins TRBV7-9 to TRBJ1-6; 11 bases line up with TRBD1. The CDR3 length is 14 residues. Germline V gene data show CDR1 as SEHNR and CDR2 as FQNEAQ (reference sequence). J gave up 6 bases and V 5 bases, and 0 bases lay outside the gene matches. The CDR3, as DNA: TGTGCCAGCAGCGGGACAGGGGGTAATTCACCCCTCCACTTT. Its protein is CASSGTGGNSPLHF. Drawing the rest from reference TRBV7-9 and TRBJ1-6, the complete variable domain is DTGVSQNPRHKITKRGQNVTFRCDPISEHNRLYWYRQTLGQGPEFLTYFQNEAQLEKSRLLSDRFSAERPKGSFSTLEIQRTEQGDSAMYLCASSGTGGNSPLHFGNGTRLTVT.

The rearrangement links TRBV3-1 to TRBJ2-4; possibly TRBD1 or TRBD2 for D (5 bases each). The CDR3 totals 14 residues. The germline V gene encodes CDR1 LGHDT and CDR2 YNNKEL (reference sequence). V lost 0 bases, J lost 13 bases, and 16 bases lay in between. The CDR3 loop is CASSQDPAPREQYF. CDR3 DNA: TGTGCCAGCAGCCAAGATCCCGCGCCCAGGGAGCAGTACTTC.

The chain uses TRBV7-9 and TRBJ2-1, with a tentative D call TRBD2 (6 bases). V gave up 0 bases and J gave up 13 bases, with 16 bases separating them. The CDR3 totals 14 residues. Germline loops: CDR1 SEHNR, CDR2 FQNEAQ (reference sequence). The CDR3, as DNA: TGTGCCAGCAGCTTAGCGCACGCCGGGGGACCTCAGTTCTTC. Translated: CASSLAHAGGPQFF.